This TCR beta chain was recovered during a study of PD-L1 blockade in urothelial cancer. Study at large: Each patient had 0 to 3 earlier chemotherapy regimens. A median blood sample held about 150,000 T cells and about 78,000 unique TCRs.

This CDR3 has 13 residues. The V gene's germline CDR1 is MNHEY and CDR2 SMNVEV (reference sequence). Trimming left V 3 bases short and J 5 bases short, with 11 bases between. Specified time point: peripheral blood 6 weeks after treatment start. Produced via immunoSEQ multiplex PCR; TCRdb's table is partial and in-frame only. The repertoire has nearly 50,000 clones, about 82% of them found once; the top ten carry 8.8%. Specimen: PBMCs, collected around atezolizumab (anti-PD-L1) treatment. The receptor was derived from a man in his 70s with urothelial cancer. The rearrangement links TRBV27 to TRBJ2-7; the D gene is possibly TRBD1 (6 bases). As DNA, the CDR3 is TGTGCCAGCAGTTTTACAGGGATCCACGAGCAGTACTTC. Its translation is CASSFTGIHEQYF.